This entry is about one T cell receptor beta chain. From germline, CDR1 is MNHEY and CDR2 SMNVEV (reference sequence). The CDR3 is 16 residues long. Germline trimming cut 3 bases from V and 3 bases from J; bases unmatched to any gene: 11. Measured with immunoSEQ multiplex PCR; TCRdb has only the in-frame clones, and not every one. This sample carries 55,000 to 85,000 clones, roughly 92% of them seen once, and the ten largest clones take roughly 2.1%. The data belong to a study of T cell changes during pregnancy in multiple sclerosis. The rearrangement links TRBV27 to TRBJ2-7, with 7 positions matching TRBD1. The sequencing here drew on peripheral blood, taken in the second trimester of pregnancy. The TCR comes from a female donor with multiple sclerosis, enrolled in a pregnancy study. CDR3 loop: CASSFHRQGQGYEQYF. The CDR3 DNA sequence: TGTGCCAGCAGTTTCCACCGACAGGGTCAAGGCTACGAGCAGTACTTC.